Below are 12 T cell receptor beta chains sequenced from a single sample in a study of technical replicates of blood from a few donors. Produced via immunoSEQ multiplex PCR; TCRdb's table is partial and in-frame only. Among roughly 79,000 clones listed, approximately 78% were seen once. The sequencing sample was made of PBMCs. Receptors originate from a human donor in good health. Some clones in this sample may be carry-over from other donors' samples.

This clone was detected only a few times. V is TRBV9 and J is TRBJ2-1, with 10 bases aligning to TRBD2. The CDR3 runs to 16 residues. Losses at the gene ends were 0 bases for V and 7 bases for J; bases not matched to a gene: 7. Germline CDR1 reads SGDLS; CDR2 reads YYNGEE. The DNA for the CDR3 is TGTGCCAGCAGCGTAGGGGGGACTAGCGCTAAAAATGAGCAGTTCTTC. This gives the protein CASSVGGTSAKNEQFF.

The V gene is TRBV7-3, the J gene TRBJ2-2; weak D call: TRBD1 (6 bases). Germline V lookup: CDR1 SGHTA, CDR2 FQGTGA. V was cut by 2 bases and J by 4 bases, with 8 bases left in between. This CDR3 comprises 14 residues. The CDR3: CASSLEGGTGELFF. In DNA form, the CDR3 reads TGTGCCAGCAGCTTAGAAGGGGGCACCGGGGAGCTGTTTTTT.

V is TRBV11-2 and J is TRBJ2-3, with 8 bases fitting TRBD2. CDR1 is SGHAT and CDR2 is FQNNGV in the germline V gene. The CDR3 has 16 amino acids. V gave up 5 bases and J gave up 0 bases; unmatched junction bases: 7. CDR3 nucleotide sequence: TGTGCCAGCAGCCCTGAGCGGGGGCCAAGCACAGATACGCAGTATTTT. Amino acid sequence: CASSPERGPSTDTQYF.

The chain recombines TRBV7-9 with TRBJ2-7, with 7 positions matching TRBD2. The CDR3 totals 15 residues. J lost 4 bases, V lost 4 bases, and 10 bases had no gene match. Germline V gene sequence: CDR1 SEHNR, CDR2 FQNEAQ (reference sequence). The CDR3 coding sequence is TGTGCCAGCAGCTCCCGGACTAGTATCCCTTACGAGCAGTACTTC. The encoded protein is CASSSRTSIPYEQYF.

Concerning this clone itself: The same CDR3 arises from other DNA sequences in this sample as well. The chain employs TRBV29-1 and TRBJ1-1; the D gene is possibly TRBD1 (6 bases). The CDR3 has 13 residues. Trimming removed 6 bases from V and 8 bases from J, with 19 bases in between. Germline CDR1 is SQVTM and CDR2 is ANQGSEA. The CDR3 region is CSVQGHHGEEAFF. CDR3 bases: TGCAGCGTCCAGGGACACCACGGAGAGGAAGCTTTCTTT.

This sequence joins TRBV4-1 and TRBJ1-2, with D unclear. Trimming removed 1 base at V and 4 bases at J, with 7 bases between. The CDR3 consists of 13 residues. The germline V gene has CDR1 MGHRA and CDR2 YSYEKL. The CDR3 DNA reads TGCGCCAGCAGCCAAGTTGGCCGCTATGGCTACACCTTC. This translates into CASSQVGRYGYTF.

CDR3 in DNA: TGTGCCAGCTATAGCGGGAGCTCCTACAATGAGCAGTTCTTC. Translated: CASYSGSSYNEQFF. The chain couples TRBV2 to TRBJ2-1; TRBD2 agrees at 9 bases. CDR1 is SNHLY, CDR2 FYNNEI, per germline. The CDR3 sequence is 14 residues long. With V trimmed by 8 bases and J by 0 bases, 2 bases remained unmatched.

The rearrangement links TRBV30 to TRBJ1-1; possibly TRBD1 for D (5 bases). The V gene's germline CDR1 is GTSNPN and CDR2 SVGIG (reference sequence). The CDR3 sequence is 11 residues long. V lost 2 bases to trimming and J lost 11 bases, with 12 bases between them. CDR3 bases: TGTGCCTGGAGTCCCTCCGACAGCGCTTTCTTT. Amino acid sequence: CAWSPSDSAFF.

The rearrangement links TRBV19 to TRBJ2-5; D gene unclear. CDR3 size: 13 residues. Trimming took 5 bases from V and 2 from J, leaving 9 bases between them. Germline assignment: CDR1 LNHDA and CDR2 SQIVND (reference sequence). CDR3: CASSHYAQETQYF. The CDR3 region has the DNA TGTGCCAGTAGTCACTACGCGCAAGAGACCCAGTACTTC. The whole variable domain, filled in from reference TRBV19 and TRBJ2-5, reads DGGITQSPKYLFRKEGQNVTLSCEQNLNHDAMYWYRQDPGQGLRLIYYSQIVNDFQKGDIAEGYSVSREKKESFPLTVTSAQKNPTAFYLCASSHYAQETQYFGPGTRLLVL.

This clone was detected a few times. V is TRBV6-1 and J is TRBJ2-7, with D possibly being TRBD1 (6 bases). The CDR3 has 15 residues. CDR1 is MNHNS, CDR2 SASEGT, per germline. V gave up 0 bases and J gave up 5 bases, with 14 bases separating them. The CDR3 nucleotides are TGTGCCAGCAGTGAAGCGGCACAGGGTCGGGACGAGCAGTACTTC. Amino acids: CASSEAAQGRDEQYF.

The chain links TRBV7-6 to TRBJ2-3, with TRBD2 identical over 13 bases. The CDR3 sequence is 16 residues long. V lost 5 bases to trimming and J lost 5 bases; unmatched junction nucleotides: 7. Germline CDR1 and CDR2: SGHVS and FNYEAQ. CDR3 amino acids: CASSRGLAGSGDTQYF. The CDR3 DNA reads as TGTGCCAGCAGCCGGGGACTAGCGGGAAGTGGAGATACGCAGTATTTT.

The chain has TRBV29-1 and TRBJ2-7, with D possibly being TRBD2 (5 bases). Trimming removed 3 bases from V and 2 bases from J, with 26 bases in between. Germline V gene sequence: CDR1 SQVTM, CDR2 ANQGSEA. The CDR3 sequence is 18 residues long. CDR3 loop: CSVEVAPRERHKTYEQYF. The CDR3 nucleotides read TGCAGCGTTGAGGTTGCACCGAGGGAGCGGCATAAAACCTACGAGCAGTACTTC.